This T cell receptor beta chain was obtained from a study of T-cell reconstitution after alpha-beta-depleted transplantation in children. This clonotype was seen more than once but under ten times. For TCRbeta, the library was prepared with unique molecular identifiers. TCRdb recomputed calls from the PCR reads with MiXCR, one row per CDR3 protein. The repertoire holds some 530,000 distinct CDR3 sequences, with approximately 12% as singletons. The CDR3 sequence is 15 residues long. Germline V gene lookup returns CDR1 SGHTA and CDR2 FQGNSA. V shed 1 base, J shed 2 bases, and the junction held 5 bases outside the gene matches.

This specimen consisted of PBMCs from the stem cell graft donor, obtained from the stem cell graft. This chain connects TRBV7-2 to TRBJ2-7, with 7 bases lining up with TRBD1. The clonotype originates from a human donor who donated a stem cell graft to a child with combined immunodeficiency. The CDR3 sequence: CASSLGQGWTYEQYF. As DNA, the CDR3 is TGTGCCAGCAGCTTAGGACAGGGATGGACCTACGAGCAGTACTTC.